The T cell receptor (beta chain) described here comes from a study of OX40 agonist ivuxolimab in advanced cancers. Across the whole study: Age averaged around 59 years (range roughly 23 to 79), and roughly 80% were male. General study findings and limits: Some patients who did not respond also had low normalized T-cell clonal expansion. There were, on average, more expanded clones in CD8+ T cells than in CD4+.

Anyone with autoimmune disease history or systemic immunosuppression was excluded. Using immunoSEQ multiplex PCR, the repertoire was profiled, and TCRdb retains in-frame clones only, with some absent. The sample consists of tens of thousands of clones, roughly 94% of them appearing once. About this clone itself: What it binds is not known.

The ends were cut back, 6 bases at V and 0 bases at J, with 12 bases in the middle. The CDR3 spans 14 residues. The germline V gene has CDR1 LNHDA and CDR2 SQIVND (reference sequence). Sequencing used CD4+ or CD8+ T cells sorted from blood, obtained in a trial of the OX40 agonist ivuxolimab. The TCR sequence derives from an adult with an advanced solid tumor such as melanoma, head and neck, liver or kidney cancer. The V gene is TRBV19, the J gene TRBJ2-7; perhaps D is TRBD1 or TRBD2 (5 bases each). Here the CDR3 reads CASSRDVSSYEQYF. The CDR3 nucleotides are TGTGCCAGTAGCAGGGACGTCAGCTCCTACGAGCAGTACTTC.